Below, 29 T cell receptor beta chains from the same sample are listed, as sequenced in a study of T-cell reconstitution after alpha-beta-depleted transplantation in children. Unique molecular identifiers were incorporated during preparation of the TCRbeta library. MiXCR was run by TCRdb on the PCR reads, yielding one entry per CDR3 protein. The data hold 260,000 or so distinct CDR3 sequences, with 12% observed a single time. The sample was PBMCs from the stem cell graft donor, taken from the stem cell graft. These receptors were obtained from a human donor who donated a stem cell graft to a child with acute lymphoblastic leukemia.

This clonotype was observed a few times. The rearrangement joins TRBV18 to TRBJ1-1; 8 nucleotides line up with TRBD1. Trimming removed 0 bases from V and 11 bases from J; junction bases left unmatched: 17. The CDR3 runs 17 residues. Germline lookup yields CDR1 KGHSH and CDR2 LQKENI. In DNA, the CDR3 is TGTGCCAGCTCACCACCAGGGCCCCCGACAGGGGCCTCTGGGGCTTTCTTT. The encoded protein is CASSPPGPPTGASGAFF.

This clonotype appeared many times. The V and J genes are TRBV5-4 and TRBJ2-3; tentatively, D is TRBD1 (7 bases). Trimming left V 4 bases short and J 4 bases short, with 16 bases between. The CDR3 extends over 15 amino acids. Per germline, CDR1 SGHNT and CDR2 YYREEE (reference sequence). CDR3 amino acids: CASSRELRGADTQYF. The CDR3 DNA reads as TGTGCCAGCAGCCGGGAGCTCAGGGGGGCAGATACGCAGTATTTT.

The sample holds many counts of this clonotype. The chain employs TRBV15 and TRBJ1-1; 8 positions match TRBD1. The CDR3 covers 14 residues. J gave up 4 bases and V 8 bases, and 9 bases lay outside the gene matches. The germline CDR1 and CDR2 sequences are LNHNV and YYDKDF (reference sequence). The CDR3 sequence is CATAPDRVTTEAFF. In nucleotides, the CDR3 is TGTGCCACCGCTCCGGACAGGGTGACCACTGAAGCTTTCTTT.

The J gene is TRBJ2-1, the V gene TRBV12-3 or TRBV12-4; TRBD2 agrees at 13 bases. V lost 4 bases and J lost 1; bases outside the gene matches: 10. CDR3 length: 19 residues. The CDR3 sequence: CASSSLLAGGPESYNEQFF. The CDR3 DNA reads TGTGCCAGCAGTTCCTTACTAGCGGGAGGGCCGGAGTCCTACAATGAGCAGTTCTTC.

This clonotype came up many times. The J gene is TRBJ1-4, the V gene TRBV7-2; D unresolved. The CDR3 is made up of 15 amino acids. Germline V lookup: CDR1 SGHTA, CDR2 FQGNSA. Trimming took off 1 base at V and 3 bases at J, with 9 bases between the two ends. The CDR3 spells CASSLVGSPNEKLFF. The CDR3 DNA follows: TGTGCCAGCAGCTTAGTAGGCAGCCCTAATGAAAAACTGTTTTTT. The whole variable domain, filled in from reference TRBV7-2 and TRBJ1-4, reads GAGVSQSPSNKVTEKGKDVELRCDPISGHTALYWYRQSLGQGLEFLIYFQGNSAPDKSGLPSDRFSAERTGGSVSTLTIQRTQQEDSAVYLCASSLVGSPNEKLFFGSGTQLSVL.

This clonotype was seen many times. The chain is built from TRBV29-1 and TRBJ2-7; D unresolved. The CDR3 has 13 residues. V gave up 4 bases and J gave up 1 base, with 11 bases separating them. Germline CDR1 is SQVTM and CDR2 is ANQGSEA. In nucleotides, the CDR3 is TGCAGCGTTGCGGCCGGTGGGTCCTACGAGCAGTACTTC. It yields the protein CSVAAGGSYEQYF.

This clonotype was seen repeatedly, ten times or more. V and J are TRBV5-5 and TRBJ2-5; D remains unclear. Germline V lookup: CDR1 SGHKS, CDR2 YYEKEE (reference sequence). Deletions cut 4 bases from V and 8 bases from J, with 18 bases between. The CDR3 is 14 amino acids. Here the CDR3 reads CASSRQTGLDTQYF. In DNA, the CDR3 is TGTGCCAGCAGCCGGCAGACGGGCCTTGATACCCAGTACTTC.

This clonotype was seen a handful of times. This rearrangement joins TRBV20-1 to TRBJ1-2, with 7 bases matching TRBD1. After removal of 6 bases from V and 7 bases from J, the junction contained 14 bases not matched to a gene. CDR1 is DFQATT, CDR2 SNEGSKA, per germline (reference sequence). This CDR3 has 14 amino acids. The CDR3 here is CSAPGGGTVFGYTF. CDR3 DNA: TGCAGTGCCCCCGGGGGAGGGACAGTCTTTGGCTACACCTTC.

This clonotype was recorded at least ten times. CDR3 residues: CASSPPTGIGETQYF. The CDR3 bases are TGTGCCAGCAGCCCCCCTACAGGGATTGGGGAGACCCAGTACTTC. The V call is TRBV28, the J call TRBJ2-5; tentatively, D is TRBD1 (6 bases). V shed 6 bases and J shed 5 bases, with 19 bases lying between them. The CDR3 is 15 residues long. Germline values: CDR1 MDHEN, CDR2 SYDVKM.

A few counts support this clonotype. V usage is TRBV29-1 and J usage is TRBJ2-1; 10 nucleotides line up with TRBD2. The junction had 8 bases not matched to a gene; V was cut back by 3 bases and J by 9 bases. The length of the CDR3 is 14 residues. Germline assignment: CDR1 SQVTM and CDR2 ANQGSEA. The CDR3 DNA reads TGCAGCGTTGATGGGGTAGCGGGAGGTGGTGAGCAGTTCTTC. Its translation: CSVDGVAGGGEQFF.

In regard to this clonotype: Being one base from a much bigger clone, this may be a read error. The CDR3, as DNA: TGTGCCTGGAGTGGGGGGAACACTGAAGCTTTCTTT. Translating it yields CAWSGGNTEAFF. The rearrangement links TRBV30 to TRBJ1-1; D remains unclear. The germline V and J ends were trimmed by 1 base and 1 base, with 4 bases remaining between them. CDR1 GTSNPN and CDR2 SVGIG come from the germline V gene (reference sequence). This CDR3 has 12 residues.

About this clonotype itself: Given a much more abundant clone one base away, this may be a read error. Here the CDR3 omits its conserved ending phenylalanine or tryptophan, so a read error is the likely source. The rearrangement joins TRBV5-6 to TRBJ1-1; 8 positions match TRBD1. The CDR3 has 12 residues. Germline trimming cut 5 bases from V and 7 bases from J; bases unmatched to any gene: 4. The germline V gene encodes CDR1 SGHDT and CDR2 YYEEEE. CDR3 nucleotides: TGTGCCAGCAGACAGGGGGTGAGTGAAGCTTTCTTA. Translating gives CASRQGVSEAFL.

Many counts were recorded for this clonotype. V usage is TRBV2 and J usage is TRBJ1-1, with D hard to call. Germline V gene data show CDR1 as SNHLY and CDR2 as FYNNEI. Trimming shortened V by 7 bases and J by 0 bases, and 15 bases separated the two germline ends. The CDR3 has 15 residues. The CDR3 here is CASIRTSSMNTEAFF. CDR3 nucleotides: TGTGCCAGCATACGAACGTCCTCAATGAACACTGAAGCTTTCTTT.

This clonotype came up many times. The CDR3 sequence: CASPPRPGEWASNEQFF. The CDR3 nucleotides read TGTGCCAGTCCCCCTAGGCCCGGGGAATGGGCATCCAATGAGCAGTTCTTC. V is TRBV12-3 or TRBV12-4 and J is TRBJ2-1, with D tentatively TRBD2 (5 bases). The ends were cut back, 9 bases at V and 6 bases at J, with 27 bases in the middle. The CDR3 spans 17 residues.

This clonotype was found many times. The J gene is TRBJ2-7, the V gene TRBV28, with D maybe TRBD2 (7 bases). Per the germline V gene, CDR1 is MDHEN and CDR2 is SYDVKM. The CDR3 runs 15 residues. The ends were cut back, 6 bases at V and 1 base at J, with 16 bases in the middle. The CDR3 sequence is CASRGGPNPSYEQYF. CDR3 bases: TGTGCCAGCAGGGGGGGGCCAAACCCGTCCTACGAGCAGTACTTC.

This clonotype was counted at least ten times. The J gene is TRBJ1-1, the V gene TRBV12-5; D is unclear. Deletions cut 3 bases from V and 3 bases from J, with 11 bases between. This CDR3 spans 14 amino acids. Germline V gene sequence: CDR1 LGHNT, CDR2 FRNRAP. The CDR3 DNA reads as TGTGCTAGTGGTTTCGGACTTTTGGACACTGAAGCTTTCTTT. This encodes CASGFGLLDTEAFF.

This clonotype was detected a few times. This chain connects TRBV7-8 to TRBJ2-7, with D possibly being TRBD1 or TRBD2 (5 bases each). The CDR3 contains 14 residues. From germline, CDR1 is SGHVS and CDR2 FQNEAQ. The V end lost 5 bases, the J end lost 3 bases, and 14 bases lay between the germline ends. The CDR3 is CASSEGNAFYEQYF. The CDR3 DNA reads TGTGCCAGCAGCGAGGGGAACGCTTTCTACGAGCAGTACTTC.

This clonotype was picked up a small number of times. The CDR3 DNA is TGTGCCAGCTCACCACCACAGGCATCGTACGAGCAGTACTTC. Its protein product is CASSPPQASYEQYF. The chain is built from TRBV18 and TRBJ2-7, with D possibly matching TRBD1 (5 bases). Germline assignment: CDR1 KGHSH and CDR2 LQKENI. The CDR3 extends over 14 amino acids. Trimming took off 0 bases at V and 4 bases at J, with 10 bases between the two ends.

This clonotype showed up many times. The chain links TRBV7-2 to TRBJ2-3; D unclear. Trimming left V 2 bases short and J 4 bases short, with 10 bases between. This CDR3 region has 14 residues. Germline V gene data show CDR1 as SGHTA and CDR2 as FQGNSA. The CDR3 sequence: CASSLSASPDTQYF. CDR3 coding DNA: TGTGCCAGCAGCTTATCCGCCTCTCCAGATACGCAGTATTTT.

This clonotype was seen a handful of times. The chain has TRBV5-1 and TRBJ2-7; D may be TRBD2 (6 bases). This CDR3 is built from 13 residues. Deletions cut 2 bases from V and 5 bases from J, with 11 bases between. Germline values: CDR1 SGHRS, CDR2 YFSETQ. The chain's CDR3 is CASSFGGFNEQYF. CDR3 bases: TGCGCCAGCAGCTTCGGAGGGTTCAACGAGCAGTACTTC. Drawing the rest from reference TRBV5-1 and TRBJ2-7, the complete variable domain is KAGVTQTPRYLIKTRGQQVTLSCSPISGHRSVSWYQQTPGQGLQFLFEYFSETQRNKGNFPGRFSGRQFSNSRSEMNVSTLELGDSALYLCASSFGGFNEQYFGPGTRLTVT.

This clonotype was found many times. The V gene is TRBV10-3, the J gene TRBJ2-7, with D possibly matching TRBD2 (6 bases). The CDR3 length is 15 residues. Per the germline V gene, CDR1 is ENHRY and CDR2 is SYGVKD. Trimming took 0 bases from V and 2 from J, leaving 11 bases between them. CDR3: CAISESMASAYEQYF. CDR3 coding DNA: TGTGCCATCAGTGAGTCGATGGCTAGCGCCTACGAGCAGTACTTC.

The CDR3: CASSSWGEQGYNEQFF. The DNA for the CDR3 is TGTGCCAGCAGCTCTTGGGGGGAACAGGGTTACAATGAGCAGTTCTTC. This chain uses TRBV7-2 with TRBJ2-1; the D call may be TRBD1 or TRBD2 (6 bases each). Germline V gives CDR1 SGHTA, CDR2 FQGNSA. V was pared by 4 bases and J by 4 bases, with 17 bases between. This CDR3 is 16 amino acids long.

This rearrangement joins TRBV2 to TRBJ2-7; D is possibly TRBD1 or TRBD2 (5 bases each). V was shortened by 6 bases and J by 0 bases, with 12 bases between the two germline ends. There are 14 residues in the CDR3. Germline values: CDR1 SNHLY, CDR2 FYNNEI. CDR3 amino acids: CASSSQGDSYEQYF. DNA of the CDR3: TGTGCCAGCAGCTCGCAGGGAGACTCCTACGAGCAGTACTTC.

The sample holds many counts of this clonotype. The chain uses TRBV12-3 or TRBV12-4 and TRBJ2-5, with 9 bases identical to TRBD1. The CDR3 spans 16 residues. The J segment lost 1 base and the V segment lost 3 bases, leaving 6 bases of the junction unmatched. CDR3 DNA sequence: TGTGCCAGCAGTTTGGTGGGACAGGGTCTCCAAGAGACCCAGTACTTC. Translated, it gives CASSLVGQGLQETQYF.

This clonotype was recorded many times. The rearrangement links TRBV4-3 to TRBJ2-1; D uncertain. With 0 bases removed from V and 0 bases from J, the gap between germline ends came to 12 bases. The CDR3 totals 17 residues. CDR1 is LGHNA, CDR2 YSLEER, per germline. CDR3 bases: TGCGCCAGCAGCCAAGATCCGGGCGTAGGCTCCTACAATGAGCAGTTCTTC. Protein product: CASSQDPGVGSYNEQFF.

This clonotype was picked up many times. The rearrangement uses TRBV28 and TRBJ2-7, with D uncertain. Germline CDR1 is MDHEN and CDR2 is SYDVKM. V was clipped by 2 bases and J by 2 bases, with 4 bases between them. This CDR3 is built from 12 residues. CDR3: CASSLQPYEQYF. The CDR3 DNA reads as TGTGCCAGCAGTTTACAGCCCTACGAGCAGTACTTC.

The J gene is TRBJ1-4, the V gene TRBV30; a weak D match, TRBD1 (6 bases). The CDR3 sequence is 16 residues long. The germline CDR1 and CDR2 sequences are GTSNPN and SVGIG (reference sequence). Trimming shortened V by 8 bases and J by 0 bases, and 19 bases separated the two germline ends. The CDR3 bases are TGTGCCATCAACCCTGGACAGTGGACAACTAATGAAAAACTGTTTTTT. Amino acid sequence: CAINPGQWTTNEKLFF.

A single count supports this clonotype. This may stem from a read error, because a much larger clone lies one nucleotide away. Here the CDR3 DNA reads TGTGCCAGCGGCCAGAAGGGAACAAGGACGAGGCAGCCCCAGCATTTT. Protein product: CASGQKGTRTRQPQHF. This chain connects TRBV6-1 to TRBJ1-5; D unclear. Deletions cut 8 bases from V and 7 bases from J, with 24 bases between. The V gene's germline CDR1 is MNHNS and CDR2 SASEGT. The CDR3 loop spans 16 amino acids.

This clonotype was recorded at least ten times. The chain couples TRBV29-1 to TRBJ2-2; 7 bases are shared with TRBD1. This CDR3 has 12 residues. Germline V gene sequence: CDR1 SQVTM, CDR2 ANQGSEA. With 4 bases clipped from V and 6 bases from J, the junction kept 2 bases outside the gene matches. The CDR3: CSVATGSGELFF. The CDR3 region has the DNA TGCAGCGTTGCGACAGGGTCCGGGGAGCTGTTTTTT.